This entry lists 23 T cell receptor beta chains sequenced from one sample in a study of T cell changes during pregnancy in multiple sclerosis. Only in-frame clones appear in the TCRdb table, and some are missing; sequencing was by immunoSEQ multiplex PCR. The sample consists of 45,000 to 65,000 clones, around 94% of them appearing once. Material: CD8+ T cells from peripheral blood mononuclear cells, obtained in the third trimester of pregnancy. Receptors were obtained from a female donor with multiple sclerosis, enrolled in a pregnancy study.

This rearrangement joins TRBV14 to TRBJ2-7; D not resolved. Germline CDR1 SGHDN, CDR2 FVKESK. The V gene lost 0 bases and the J gene lost 0 bases, with 6 bases spanning the gap. CDR3 length equals 14 residues. This CDR3 reads CASSQEAGSYEQYF. DNA of the CDR3: TGTGCCAGCAGCCAAGAAGCCGGCTCCTACGAGCAGTACTTC.

The chain is built from TRBV4-2 and TRBJ2-5; TRBD2 agrees at 8 bases. Germline-derived CDR1 and CDR2 are LGHNA and YNFKEQ. This CDR3 comprises 16 residues. The trim removed 3 bases at V and 0 bases at J, leaving 6 bases unmatched. The CDR3, as DNA: TGTGCCAGCAGCCAGTCCCAACTAGCGGACCAAGAGACCCAGTACTTC. Translating it yields CASSQSQLADQETQYF.

The V gene is TRBV27, the J gene TRBJ2-1; D gene uncertain. Germline assignment: CDR1 MNHEY and CDR2 SMNVEV (reference sequence). Trimming left V 5 bases short and J 0 bases short, with 11 bases between. The CDR3 has 15 residues. The CDR3 reads CASSPHYPSYNEQFF. The CDR3 DNA follows: TGTGCCAGCAGTCCCCACTATCCCTCCTACAATGAGCAGTTCTTC.

V usage is TRBV4-1 and J usage is TRBJ2-1, with 9 bases aligning to TRBD2. Looked up from germline, CDR1 is MGHRA and CDR2 is YSYEKL. J gave up 8 bases and V 1 base, and 6 bases lay outside the gene matches. The CDR3 length is 15 residues. The DNA of the CDR3 is TGCGCCAGCAGCCAAGTCGCGGGGGGGATCGATGAGCAGTTCTTC. This sequence encodes CASSQVAGGIDEQFF.

The gene calls are TRBV6-1 and TRBJ2-6; D perhaps matches TRBD2 (6 bases). Germline V gene data show CDR1 as MNHNS and CDR2 as SASEGT. The CDR3 covers 15 residues. The ends were cut back, 8 bases at V and 1 base at J, with 12 bases in the middle. CDR3 bases: TGTGCCAGCCGGGACTCGGCGTCTGGGGCCAACGTCCTGACTTTC. Its protein is CASRDSASGANVLTF.

There are a few counts of this clone. CDR3: CASSYSGGAYEQYF. The CDR3 region has the DNA TGTGCCAGCAGCTACAGCGGGGGAGCCTACGAGCAGTACTTC. The chain uses TRBV7-2 and TRBJ2-7; 8 nucleotides agree with TRBD2. This CDR3 is built from 14 residues. CDR1 and CDR2 (germline): SGHTA, FQGNSA. V shed 4 bases and J 2 bases; nucleotides not matched to a gene: 4.

This clone has a single count. This sequence joins TRBV18 and TRBJ1-1; 7 bases line up with TRBD1. CDR3 size: 16 residues. With V trimmed by 2 bases and J by 7 bases, 13 bases remained unmatched. Germline loops: CDR1 KGHSH, CDR2 LQKENI. As DNA, the CDR3 is TGTGCCAGCTCACCAAGTCTTGGGGCAGGGGGAATTGAAGCTTTCTTT. Amino acids: CASSPSLGAGGIEAFF. The whole variable domain, remainder taken from reference TRBV18 and TRBJ1-1, is NAGVMQNPRHLVRRRGQEARLRCSPMKGHSHVYWYRQLPEEGLKFMVYLQKENIIDESGMPKERFSAEFPKEGPSILRIQQVVRGDSAAYFCASSPSLGAGGIEAFFGQGTRLTVV.

V gene TRBV4-3 combines with J gene TRBJ2-1, with 9 bases that match TRBD2. V trimming: 5 bases; J trimming: 8 bases; junction bases outside the gene matches: 10. The germline V gene encodes CDR1 LGHNA and CDR2 YSLEER. The CDR3 spans 15 residues. CDR3 residues: CASSIGTSPFYEQFF. CDR3 nucleotide sequence: TGCGCCAGCAGCATAGGGACTAGCCCTTTCTATGAGCAGTTCTTC.

V and J are TRBV6-6 and TRBJ1-5; maybe TRBD1 (6 bases). V was shortened by 4 bases and J by 5 bases, with 15 bases between the two germline ends. Germline values: CDR1 MNHNY, CDR2 SVGAGI (reference sequence). The CDR3 has 15 amino acids. The DNA for the CDR3 is TGTGCCAGCAGTTCCTACAGGGTCGGGGATCAGCCCCAGCATTTT. Translated: CASSSYRVGDQPQHF.

The rearrangement joins TRBV4-3 to TRBJ2-1; 9 nucleotides agree with TRBD1. Germline V gene sequence: CDR1 LGHNA, CDR2 YSLEER. The CDR3 is 16 residues long. V shed 4 bases, J shed 3 bases, and the junction held 7 bases outside the gene matches. This CDR3 is CASSPRDRDGYNEQFF. The CDR3 bases are TGCGCCAGCAGCCCACGGGACAGGGACGGCTACAATGAGCAGTTCTTC.

This chain joins TRBV7-3 and TRBJ2-7; the match to TRBD2 covers 15 bases. Losses at the gene ends were 5 bases for V and 6 bases for J; bases not matched to a gene: 2. The V gene's germline CDR1 is SGHTA and CDR2 FQGTGA. The CDR3 totals 14 residues. CDR3 sequence (DNA): TGTGCCAGCAGCCGGACTAGCGGGAGGGTCGAGCAGTACTTC. It translates to CASSRTSGRVEQYF.

This chain connects TRBV18 to TRBJ2-3; D remains ambiguous. The V end was cut by 6 bases, the J end by 2 bases, with 12 bases between. Germline-derived CDR1 and CDR2 are KGHSH and LQKENI. The CDR3 runs 14 residues. For the CDR3, the DNA is TGTGCCAGCTCCCTTGGTAGAAACACAGATACGCAGTATTTT. It yields the protein CASSLGRNTDTQYF.

The chain joins TRBV13 to TRBJ2-2, with D perhaps TRBD1 (6 bases). The CDR3 runs 13 residues. V shed 4 bases and J shed 5 bases, with 8 bases lying between them. Germline V gene lookup returns CDR1 PRHDT and CDR2 FYEKMQ (reference sequence). The CDR3 nucleotides are TGTGCCAGCAGCTCGACAGGAACCGGGGAGCTGTTTTTT. Residues: CASSSTGTGELFF.

The count of this clone is one. The V gene is TRBV4-1, the J gene TRBJ2-2; perhaps TRBD1 as D (5 bases). V lost 1 base to trimming and J lost 7 bases, with 13 bases between them. There are 15 residues in the CDR3. Germline CDR1 MGHRA, CDR2 YSYEKL. The CDR3 protein is CASSQGLGDVGELFF. The CDR3 DNA reads TGCGCCAGCAGCCAAGGATTAGGGGATGTCGGGGAGCTGTTTTTT.

The genes are TRBV27 and TRBJ1-1; 7 positions match TRBD1. The germline V gene encodes CDR1 MNHEY and CDR2 SMNVEV (reference sequence). The ends lost 6 bases at V and 2 bases at J; junction bases unmatched: 12. The CDR3 spans 16 residues. CDR3 region: CASSLFFTGVNTEAFF. The CDR3 DNA sequence: TGTGCCAGCAGCCTATTCTTCACAGGGGTAAACACTGAAGCTTTCTTT.

The rearrangement uses TRBV15 and TRBJ2-7; 8 bases map to TRBD1. CDR1 and CDR2 from the germline V gene are LNHNV and YYDKDF (reference sequence). With 1 base clipped from V and 5 bases from J, the junction kept 7 bases outside the gene matches. This CDR3 has 15 residues. The CDR3 loop is CATSRGRQGWNEQYF. CDR3 nucleotides: TGTGCCACCAGCAGAGGGAGACAGGGGTGGAACGAGCAGTACTTC.

This chain links TRBV4-1 with TRBJ2-2; 11 bases fit TRBD2. Germline CDR1 reads MGHRA; CDR2 reads YSYEKL. This CDR3 region has 17 residues. Losses at the gene ends were 4 bases for V and 5 bases for J; bases not matched to a gene: 9. The CDR3 DNA follows: TGCGCCAGCAGCCTAACTAGCGGGAGCTACGGAACCGGGGAGCTGTTTTTT. Protein: CASSLTSGSYGTGELFF.

The CDR3 nucleotides read TGTGCCTGGAGTGTACTTGGGACAGTCTACGAGCAGTACTTC. Encoded protein: CAWSVLGTVYEQYF. This chain joins TRBV30 and TRBJ2-7, with 7 bases matching TRBD1. There are 14 residues in the CDR3. V dropped 0 bases and J dropped 3; count of bases not matched to a gene: 5. Germline lookup yields CDR1 GTSNPN and CDR2 SVGIG (reference sequence).

The V and J genes are TRBV13 and TRBJ1-2; D might be TRBD1 (6 bases). The CDR3 is 13 amino acids. V lost 0 bases to trimming and J lost 8 bases, with 10 bases between them. CDR1 PRHDT and CDR2 FYEKMQ come from the germline V gene (reference sequence). CDR3 residues: CASSLGGALGYTF. Here the CDR3 DNA reads TGTGCCAGCAGCTTAGGGGGGGCGCTCGGCTACACCTTC.

The chain uses TRBV27 and TRBJ1-5; 8 bases line up with TRBD1. V shed 6 bases and J 3 bases; nucleotides not matched to a gene: 10. This CDR3 spans 16 amino acids. CDR1 is MNHEY, CDR2 SMNVEV, per germline (reference sequence). CDR3 sequence reads: CASRITSTGANQPQHF. The CDR3 nucleotides read TGTGCCAGCAGAATAACCTCGACAGGGGCCAATCAGCCCCAGCATTTT.

This chain uses TRBV19 with TRBJ2-1; 14 bases align to TRBD2. With 5 bases clipped from V and 2 bases from J, the junction kept 8 bases outside the gene matches. This CDR3 contains 18 residues. Germline lookup yields CDR1 LNHDA and CDR2 SQIVND (reference sequence). CDR3: CASSFRLAGGLPYNEQFF. The CDR3 DNA follows: TGTGCCAGTAGTTTTCGACTAGCGGGAGGGTTACCCTACAATGAGCAGTTCTTC.

This clone was detected only once. The genes are TRBV7-3 and TRBJ2-7, with 8 positions matching TRBD1. The J segment lost 5 bases and the V segment lost 5 bases, leaving 11 bases of the junction unmatched. CDR1 is SGHTA, CDR2 FQGTGA, per germline. The length of the CDR3 is 15 residues. Here the CDR3 DNA reads TGTGCCAGCAGCCCGGACAGGGACGAGACTCACGAGCAGTACTTC. Encoded protein: CASSPDRDETHEQYF.

This chain joins TRBV6-4 and TRBJ2-3, with TRBD1 matching over 7 bases. The CDR3 has 15 residues. Germline V gene data show CDR1 as MRHNA and CDR2 as SNTAGT. V trimming: 2 bases; J trimming: 4 bases; junction bases outside the gene matches: 6. The CDR3 nucleotides read TGTGCCAGCAGTGACCAAGGGGGCGCGGCAGATACGCAGTATTTT. The encoded protein is CASSDQGGAADTQYF.